The present TCR beta chain was sequenced within a study of Ad26.COV2.S vaccination and SARS-CoV-2 variants. Treatment defined: around 19 received Ad26.COV2.S at low or high dose, single or two shots; 5 received placebo; per-sample allocation not given. On day 63 after the first injection, vaccine and placebo recipients gave samples. Here immunoSEQ multiplex PCR was the method, and the copy in TCRdb shows in-frame clones only, minus some. The repertoire holds approximately 410,000 clones, with 92% as singletons. CDR1 is LGHNT and CDR2 is FRNRAP in the germline V gene. This CDR3 comprises 15 residues. The V and J ends lost 1 base and 5 bases respectively, with 14 bases between them.

V gene TRBV12-5 combines with J gene TRBJ1-1; TRBD1 is a possible D gene (5 bases). This material consisted of peripheral blood, taken in a trial of Ad26.COV2.S vaccine versus placebo. The source is a person between 18 and 65 years old who received the Ad26.COV2.S COVID-19 vaccine or a placebo. The CDR3 region is CASGLDKGPRTEAFF. CDR3 DNA: TGTGCTAGTGGTTTGGACAAGGGGCCGCGGACTGAAGCTTTCTTT.